Many counts were recorded for the clone carrying this T cell receptor beta chain. What it recognizes is unknown. This specimen comes from a study of regulatory T cells in long-lasting Graves disease. Time point in this sample: newly diagnosed GD, antithyroid drugs for less than 3 months. From RNA extracted from PBMCs, the TCR library was made. Study-level points and caveats: More public clonotypes were shared by persistent patients (around 2,500) than by new patients (roughly 1,000).

Researchers made TCR beta libraries by using iRepertoire HTBI primers and running Arm-PCR on CDR3 regions. TCRdb processed the multiplex PCR reads anew with MiXCR; each CDR3 protein has one entry. The table records 300,000 to 400,000 distinct CDR3 sequences, over 15% of them present only once. After removal of 6 bases from V and 7 bases from J, the junction contained 6 bases not matched to a gene. Germline assignment: CDR1 MDHEN and CDR2 SYDVKM. This CDR3 spans 13 amino acids. These data were likewise used in another study, on T cells in Graves' hyperthyroidism and ophthalmopathy. That source reports: The blood repertoire included most of the expanded thyroid clonotypes above 0.001.

V is TRBV28 and J is TRBJ1-5, with 7 bases that match TRBD1. The receptor comes from a man aged 35-49 years with Graves disease. The sequencing used peripheral blood mononuclear cells (PBMCs), collected at new diagnosis, from a patient treated with antithyroid drugs. Written as DNA, the CDR3 is TGTGCCAGCAGAGAGACAGGGAGGCAGCCCCAGCATTTT. It yields the protein CASRETGRQPQHF. The full variable domain, with the rest looked up from reference TRBV28 and TRBJ1-5, is DVKVTQSSRYLVKRTGEKVFLECVQDMDHENMFWYRQDPGLGLRLIYFSYDVKMKEKGDIPEGYSVSREKKERFSLILESASTNQTSMYLCASRETGRQPQHFGDGTRLSIL.